This TCR beta chain appears in the sequencing data of a study of control samples from healthy donors and cancer patients. This CDR3 spans 16 amino acids. V lost 1 base, J lost 6 bases, and 16 bases lay in between. Germline-derived CDR1 and CDR2 are KGHSH and LQKENI. Generated by immunoSEQ multiplex PCR, the TCRdb table keeps only in-frame clones and is missing some. The data contain roughly 92,000 clones, 85% to 90% of them singletons. This chain joins TRBV18 and TRBJ1-3; no definite D call. The material sequenced was blood. The TCR was taken from a woman in her fifties or sixties in good health. The CDR3 here is CASSPRPLGLENTIYF. The CDR3 DNA follows: TGTGCCAGCTCACCACGACCGTTGGGGTTGGAAAACACCATATATTTT.